One sample yielded the 7 T cell receptor beta chains listed below, sequenced in a study of post-analysis software for immune sequencing data. Study-wide findings and caveats: Compared with controls, patients had more of five TRBV segments, including TRBV5-6, TRBV5-1 and TRBV20-1.

Unique molecular identifiers were carried by the TCR beta cDNA libraries. Using its own MiXCR run on the PCR reads, TCRdb lists one record per CDR3 protein. In the table there are hundreds of thousands of distinct CDR3 sequences, 53% of which are singletons. Antigens for these TCRs are unknown. What was sequenced was blood. Receptors were obtained from a girl aged 10-17 years with multiple sclerosis.

The chain is built from TRBV20-1 and TRBJ2-1, with D tentatively TRBD2 (6 bases). Trimming shortened V by 5 bases and J by 0 bases, and 14 bases separated the two germline ends. The CDR3 sequence is 15 residues long. The germline gives CDR1 DFQATT, CDR2 SNEGSKA (reference sequence). CDR3 residues: CSAVGIGGSYNEQFF. CDR3 sequence (DNA): TGCAGTGCTGTAGGGATCGGGGGCTCCTACAATGAGCAGTTCTTC.

This chain connects TRBV29-1 to TRBJ1-5, with TRBD1 matching 7 bases. Germline V gene lookup returns CDR1 SQVTM and CDR2 ANQGSEA. The CDR3 has 11 amino acids. The J segment lost 13 bases and the V segment lost 6 bases, leaving 9 bases of the junction unmatched. Here the CDR3 reads CSVSTGPVQHF. CDR3 DNA sequence: TGCAGCGTATCGACAGGGCCCGTTCAGCATTTT.

The chain links TRBV4-1 to TRBJ2-7, with 12 bases identical to TRBD1. CDR1 and CDR2 (germline): MGHRA, YSYEKL. The CDR3 length is 16 residues. With V trimmed by 0 bases and J by 3 bases, 3 bases remained unmatched. CDR3 amino acids: CASSQDGDRGHYEQYF. The CDR3 nucleotides are TGCGCCAGCAGCCAAGATGGGGACAGGGGGCACTACGAGCAGTACTTC.

This chain links TRBV29-1 with TRBJ1-3; D gene uncertain. Germline V gene data show CDR1 as SQVTM and CDR2 as ANQGSEA. This CDR3 region has 11 residues. The V and J ends lost 7 bases and 1 base respectively, with 5 bases between them. CDR3 in DNA: TGCAGCGGAGGGTCTGGAAACACCATATATTTT. Translated, it gives CSGGSGNTIYF. The variable domain in full, completed from reference TRBV29-1 and TRBJ1-3, reads SAVISQKPSRDICQRGTSLTIQCQVDSQVTMMFWYRQQPGQSLTLIATANQGSEATYESGFVIDKFPISRPNLTFSTLTVSNMSPEDSSIYLCSGGSGNTIYFGEGSWLTVV.

The sample holds a few counts of this clonotype. The chain carries TRBV5-6 and TRBJ2-5, with a tentative D call TRBD2 (6 bases). The CDR3 extends over 15 amino acids. Germline CDR1 is SGHDT and CDR2 is YYEEEE. Trimming stripped 0 bases from V and 2 bases from J, with 11 bases between. The CDR3 reads CASSLGIAAQETQYF. The DNA of the CDR3 is TGTGCCAGCAGCTTGGGAATAGCGGCTCAAGAGACCCAGTACTTC.

The chain couples TRBV7-8 to TRBJ2-1, with 10 bases lining up with TRBD2. CDR3 length: 17 residues. Germline CDR1 and CDR2: SGHVS and FQNEAQ. Trimming removed 5 bases from V and 0 bases from J; junction bases left unmatched: 7. CDR3 in amino acids: CASSQREGRSSYNEQFF. CDR3 in DNA: TGTGCCAGCAGCCAGCGGGAGGGCCGGAGCTCCTACAATGAGCAGTTCTTC. The full variable domain, its missing parts supplied by reference TRBV7-8 and TRBJ2-1, is GAGVSQSPRYKVAKRGQDVALRCDPISGHVSLFWYQQALGQGPEFLTYFQNEAQLDKSGLPSDRFFAERPEGSVSTLKIQRTQQEDSAVYLCASSQREGRSSYNEQFFGPGTRLTVL.

V usage is TRBV28 and J usage is TRBJ2-5, with D tentatively TRBD2 (7 bases). The V gene's germline CDR1 is MDHEN and CDR2 SYDVKM. V lost 3 bases and J 4 bases, leaving 21 bases between the germline ends. The CDR3 totals 17 residues. In nucleotides, the CDR3 is TGTGCCAGCAGTTTCCCCTCGCGGGGGCTAACGGGAGAGACCCAGTACTTC. This gives the protein CASSFPSRGLTGETQYF.